These T cell receptor beta chains were read from a single sample in a study of T-cell reconstitution after alpha-beta-depleted transplantation in children. TCRdb passed the PCR reads through MiXCR, listing each CDR3 protein once. The sample has over 150,000 distinct CDR3 sequences, roughly 10% seen once; the top ten hold under 15%. Here the sequenced sample was PBMCs, taken before TCRalphabeta/CD19-depleted stem cell transplant. Receptors were obtained from a boy aged 2 to 10 with acute myeloid leukemia, due to receive a stem cell transplant. CDR3s include the opening cysteine and the closing phenylalanine or tryptophan. D genes are given only for firm matches. Only some rows state a clone size, as once, few, many or a class for expanded clones.

>TRBD2|TRBJ2-3|TRBV4-1|many
TGCGCCAGCAGCCAAGATCTTGGACTAGAGTTTACAGATACGCAGTATTTT
CASSQDLGLEFTDTQYF
>-|TRBJ1-1|TRBV25-1|many
TGTGCCAGCAGTGAACAGGGAGTCACTGAAGCTTTCTTT
CASSEQGVTEAFF
>TRBD2|TRBJ2-5|TRBV11-2|many
TGTGCCAGCAGCCTTGGACTAGCGGGAGTGGGAGAGACCCAGTACTTC
CASSLGLAGVGETQYF
>-|TRBJ2-3|TRBV24-1|many
TGTGCCACCAAGACCTCGGGGCGGATGGGCACAGATACGCAGTATTTT
CATKTSGRMGTDTQYF
>-|TRBJ2-5|TRBV29-1|many
TGCAGCGTGAGGACATCTCGTGAGACCCAGTACTTC
CSVRTSRETQYF
>-|TRBJ2-1|TRBV29-1|many
TGCAGCGTTGTGCCATATACCTACAATGAGCAGTTCTTC
CSVVPYTYNEQFF
>-|TRBJ2-4|TRBV20-1|many
TGTAGTGCTAGAGATTTACAGGGTGAAAACATTCAGTACTTC
CSARDLQGENIQYF
>TRBD1|TRBJ2-7|TRBV5-6|many
TGTGCCAGCAGCCTAGACAGGGGGCGGTTCTACGAGCAGTACTTC
CASSLDRGRFYEQYF
>-|TRBJ2-1|TRBV7-9|many
TGTGCCAGCAGCTTAGGGGACTGGGGTGAGCAGTTCTTC
CASSLGDWGEQFF
>-|TRBJ2-1|TRBV3-2|many
TGTGCCAGCTCCAGGGGATTAGCGGGAGGGTACAATGAGCAGTTCTTC
CASSRGLAGGYNEQFF
>TRBD1|TRBJ2-5|TRBV18|many
TGTGCCAGCTCACGACAGGGGAGCCAAGAGACCCAGTACTTC
CASSRQGSQETQYF
>-|TRBJ2-2|TRBV12-3/TRBV12-4|many
TGTGCCAGCACATGGGGGGGGCAGGCCACCGGGGAGCTGTTTTTT
CASTWGGQATGELFF
>-|TRBJ1-5|TRBV20-1|many
TGCAGTGCTAGTCTTTTTTCAGGGAGAGAACAGCCCCAGCATTTT
CSASLFSGREQPQHF
>TRBD1|TRBJ2-3|TRBV4-2|-
TGTGCCAGGAGCCCCGGGACAGGGGGCGATACGCAGTATTTT
CARSPGTGGDTQYF
>TRBD1|TRBJ2-1|TRBV7-3|many
TGTGCCAGCAGCTTAACCGGGACAGGGGTTTATGAGCAGTTCTTC
CASSLTGTGVYEQFF
>-|TRBJ2-4|TRBV20-1|many
TGCAGTGCTAGGATTGGGGCTGCCAAAAACATTCAGTACTTC
CSARIGAAKNIQYF
>TRBD2|TRBJ2-2|TRBV4-1|many
TGCGCCAGCAGCCACGGACTAGCGGGGGTTCTAGGCACCGGGGAGCTGTTTTTT
CASSHGLAGVLGTGELFF
>-|TRBJ1-5|TRBV7-9|many
TGTGCCAGCAGCGGCGGAGGTAGCAATCAGCCCCAGCATTTT
CASSGGGSNQPQHF
>TRBD2|TRBJ2-1|TRBV3-1|many
TGTGCCAGCAGGACTAGCGGGAGATCTGGTGAGCAGTTCTTC
CASRTSGRSGEQFF
>-|TRBJ1-2|TRBV7-9|many
TGTGCCAGCAGCTTGGGGGCCCTACCGTATGGCTACACCTTC
CASSLGALPYGYTF
>TRBD1|TRBJ1-5|TRBV12-3/TRBV12-4|many
TGTGCCAGCAGTTTGAGGGGGCGAGAGCCCCAGCATTTT
CASSLRGREPQHF
>-|TRBJ2-5|TRBV27|many
TGTGCCAGCAGTTTACGTAAAGGGGCGGGAGAGACCCAGTACTTC
CASSLRKGAGETQYF
>TRBD1|TRBJ2-7|TRBV29-1|many
TGCAGCGTTGATGTGGGACAGGGTTTGTACGAGCAGTACTTC
CSVDVGQGLYEQYF
>TRBD2|TRBJ2-1|TRBV7-9|many
TGTGCCAGCAGCGTTACTAGCGGGAGAAGGAATGAGCAGTTCTTC
CASSVTSGRRNEQFF
>-|TRBJ2-5|TRBV29-1|many
TGCAGCGAGCTCACAGGGAAAGAGACCCAGTACTTC
CSELTGKETQYF
>-|TRBJ1-2|TRBV10-3|many
TGTGCCATCAGTGAGGTCCAGAATTATGGCTACACCTTC
CAISEVQNYGYTF
>TRBD2|TRBJ2-3|TRBV7-2|many
TGTGCCAGCAGCCCTACTAGCGGGGGGGGGACAGATACGCAGTATTTT
CASSPTSGGGTDTQYF
>TRBD2|TRBJ2-1|TRBV9|many
TGTGCCAGTAGCTCACGGGGGGACTCCTACAATGAGCAGTTCTTC
CASSSRGDSYNEQFF
>-|TRBJ1-5|TRBV20-1|-
TGCTGTGCTAGAGACGCCACTTACGGGCAGTCAAATCAGCCCCAGCATTTT
CCARDATYGQSNQPQHF
>TRBD1|TRBJ2-5|TRBV10-3|many
TGTGCCATCAGTGACCGGACAGGGCTGGGAGAGACCCAGTACTTC
CAISDRTGLGETQYF
>-|TRBJ2-7|TRBV6-1|-
TGTGCCAGCAGTGACTACGGAGTCGCGGCCTACGAGCAGTACTTC
CASSDYGVAAYEQYF
>-|TRBJ2-1|TRBV7-3|many
TGTGCCAGCAGCTCGGACTTTGACAATGAGCAGTTCTTC
CASSSDFDNEQFF
>-|TRBJ2-1|TRBV12-5|many
TGTGCTAGTGGTTTGGTACTGGGGGCCCTCCCGGGAAATGAGCAGTTCTTC
CASGLVLGALPGNEQFF
>-|TRBJ1-1|TRBV4-1|many
TGCGCCAGCAGCCACACAGGGAACACTGAAGCTTTCTTT
CASSHTGNTEAFF
>-|TRBJ2-7|TRBV10-3|many
TGTGCCATCAGTGGTGGGGGTCGAGGGGTCTACGAGCAGTACTTC
CAISGGGRGVYEQYF
>TRBD1|TRBJ2-7|TRBV3-1|many
TGTGCCAGCAGCCAGATTACGACAGGGGGCCGGGGGCAGTACTTC
CASSQITTGGRGQYF
>-|TRBJ2-3|TRBV7-9|many
TGTGCCAGCAGCTTAAATTCGGAGGATACGCAGTATTTT
CASSLNSEDTQYF
>-|TRBJ2-2|TRBV19|few
TGTGCCAGTAGGATACAGGGAGGAAACGGGGAGCTGTTTTTT
CASRIQGGNGELFF
>-|TRBJ2-7|TRBV20-1|many
TGCAGTGCTAGAGTAGGGAACGAGCAGTACTTC
CSARVGNEQYF
>TRBD2|TRBJ2-3|TRBV5-1|many
TGCGCCAGCAGTCTTCCTAGCGGGGGGACAGATACGCAGTATTTT
CASSLPSGGTDTQYF
>TRBD1|TRBJ1-2|TRBV20-1|many
TGCAGTGCTAGAGATGGGACAGGGGGCGTCTATGGCTACACCTTC
CSARDGTGGVYGYTF
>-|TRBJ2-3|TRBV5-1|many
TGCGCCAGCAGCTTGGACAGTGCCACAGATACGCAGTATTTT
CASSLDSATDTQYF
>TRBD1|TRBJ1-2|TRBV28|many
TGTGCCAGCAGTTCCCCACCCGGGACAGGGTATCCTACCTATGGCTACACCTTC
CASSSPPGTGYPTYGYTF